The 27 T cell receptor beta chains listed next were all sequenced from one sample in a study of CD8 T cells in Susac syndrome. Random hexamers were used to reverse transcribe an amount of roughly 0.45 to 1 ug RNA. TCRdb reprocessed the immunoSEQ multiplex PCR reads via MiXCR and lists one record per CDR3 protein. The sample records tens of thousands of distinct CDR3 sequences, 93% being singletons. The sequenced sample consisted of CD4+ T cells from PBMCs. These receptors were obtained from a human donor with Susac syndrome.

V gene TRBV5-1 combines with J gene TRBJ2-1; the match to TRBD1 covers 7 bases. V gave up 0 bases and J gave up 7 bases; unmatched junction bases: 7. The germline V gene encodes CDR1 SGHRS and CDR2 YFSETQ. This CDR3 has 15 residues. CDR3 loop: CASSLGGGAGNEQFF. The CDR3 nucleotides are TGCGCCAGCAGCTTGGGAGGGGGCGCCGGAAATGAGCAGTTCTTC.

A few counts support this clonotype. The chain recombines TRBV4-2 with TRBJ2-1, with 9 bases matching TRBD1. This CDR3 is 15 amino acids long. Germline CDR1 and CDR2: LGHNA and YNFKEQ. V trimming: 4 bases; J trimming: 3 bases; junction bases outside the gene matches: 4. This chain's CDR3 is CASSRDRGSYNEQFF. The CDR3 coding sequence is TGTGCCAGCAGCCGCGACAGGGGGAGCTACAATGAGCAGTTCTTC.

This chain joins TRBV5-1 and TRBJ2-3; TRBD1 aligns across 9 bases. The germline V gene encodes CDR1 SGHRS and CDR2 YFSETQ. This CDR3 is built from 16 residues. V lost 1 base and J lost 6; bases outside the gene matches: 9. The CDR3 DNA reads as TGCGCCAGCAGCTTGAGACAGGGGGTCTTATCCGATACGCAGTATTTT. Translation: CASSLRQGVLSDTQYF.

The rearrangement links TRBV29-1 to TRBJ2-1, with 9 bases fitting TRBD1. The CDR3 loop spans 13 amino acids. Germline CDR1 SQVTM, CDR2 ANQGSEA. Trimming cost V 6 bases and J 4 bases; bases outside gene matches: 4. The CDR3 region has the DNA TGCAGCGTCACAGGGGGCGCGTACAATGAGCAGTTCTTC. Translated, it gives CSVTGGAYNEQFF.

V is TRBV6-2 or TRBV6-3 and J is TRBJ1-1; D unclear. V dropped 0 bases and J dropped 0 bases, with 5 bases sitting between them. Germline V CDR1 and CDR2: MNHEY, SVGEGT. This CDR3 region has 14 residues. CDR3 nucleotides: TGTGCCAGCAGTTACTCCAGCGTGAACACTGAAGCTTTCTTT. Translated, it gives CASSYSSVNTEAFF.

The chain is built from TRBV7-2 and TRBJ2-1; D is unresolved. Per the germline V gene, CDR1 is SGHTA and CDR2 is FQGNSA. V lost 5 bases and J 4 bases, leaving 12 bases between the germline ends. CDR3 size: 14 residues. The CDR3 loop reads CASSLSYGYNEQFF. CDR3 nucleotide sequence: TGTGCCAGCAGCCTTAGTTATGGATACAATGAGCAGTTCTTC.

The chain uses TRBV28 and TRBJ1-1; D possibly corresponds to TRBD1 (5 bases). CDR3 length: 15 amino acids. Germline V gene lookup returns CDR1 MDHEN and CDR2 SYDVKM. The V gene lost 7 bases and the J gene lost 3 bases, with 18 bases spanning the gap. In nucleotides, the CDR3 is TGTGCCAGCAAACACAGGATAGGATTAGACACTGAAGCTTTCTTT. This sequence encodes CASKHRIGLDTEAFF.

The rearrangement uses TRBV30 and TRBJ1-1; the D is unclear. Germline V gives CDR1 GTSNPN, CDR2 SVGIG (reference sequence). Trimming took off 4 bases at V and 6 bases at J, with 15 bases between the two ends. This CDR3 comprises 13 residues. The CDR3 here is CAWTPGWSSEAFF. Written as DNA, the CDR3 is TGTGCCTGGACCCCCGGCTGGAGTTCTGAAGCTTTCTTT.

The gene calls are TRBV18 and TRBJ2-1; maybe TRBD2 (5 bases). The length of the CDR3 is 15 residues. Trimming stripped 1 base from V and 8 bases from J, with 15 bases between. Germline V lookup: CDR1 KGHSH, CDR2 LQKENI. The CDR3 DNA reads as TGTGCCAGCTCACCACGGGGAGAAGGTGGGGATGAGCAGTTCTTC. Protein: CASSPRGEGGDEQFF.

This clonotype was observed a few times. The CDR3 is CASSITGGYSPLHF. CDR3 nucleotide sequence: TGTGCCAGTAGTATTACAGGGGGATATTCACCCCTCCACTTT. V usage is TRBV19 and J usage is TRBJ1-6; 8 positions match TRBD1. Germline lookup yields CDR1 LNHDA and CDR2 SQIVND (reference sequence). Trimming cost V 3 bases and J 8 bases; bases outside gene matches: 3. The CDR3 is 14 amino acids.

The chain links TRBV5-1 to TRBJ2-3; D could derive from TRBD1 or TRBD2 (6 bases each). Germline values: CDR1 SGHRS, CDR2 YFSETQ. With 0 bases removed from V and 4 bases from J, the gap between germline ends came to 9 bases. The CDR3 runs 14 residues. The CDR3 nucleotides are TGCGCCAGCAGCTTGGGGGGGGCCCCAGATACGCAGTATTTT. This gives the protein CASSLGGAPDTQYF.

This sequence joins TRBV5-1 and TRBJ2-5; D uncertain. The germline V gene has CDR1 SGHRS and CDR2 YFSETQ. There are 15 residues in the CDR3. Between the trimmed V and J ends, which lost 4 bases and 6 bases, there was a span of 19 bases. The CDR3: CASSLIPSVGQTQYF. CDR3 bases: TGCGCCAGCAGCCTCATCCCAAGCGTCGGCCAGACCCAGTACTTC.

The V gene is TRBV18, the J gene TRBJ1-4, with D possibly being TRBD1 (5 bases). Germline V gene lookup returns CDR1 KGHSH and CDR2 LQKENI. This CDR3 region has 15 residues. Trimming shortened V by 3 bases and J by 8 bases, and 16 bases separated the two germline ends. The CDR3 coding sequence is TGTGCCAGCTCACCCACGACCGGGCAGGGAGAAAAACTGTTTTTT. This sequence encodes CASSPTTGQGEKLFF. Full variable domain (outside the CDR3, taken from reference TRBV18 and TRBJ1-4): NAGVMQNPRHLVRRRGQEARLRCSPMKGHSHVYWYRQLPEEGLKFMVYLQKENIIDESGMPKERFSAEFPKEGPSILRIQQVVRGDSAAYFCASSPTTGQGEKLFFGSGTQLSVL.

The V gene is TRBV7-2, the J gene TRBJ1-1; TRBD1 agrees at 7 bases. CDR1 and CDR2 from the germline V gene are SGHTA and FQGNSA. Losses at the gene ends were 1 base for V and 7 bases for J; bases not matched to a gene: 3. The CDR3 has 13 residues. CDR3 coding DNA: TGTGCCAGCAGCTTAGGCGGGACAGTTGAAGCTTTCTTT. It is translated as CASSLGGTVEAFF. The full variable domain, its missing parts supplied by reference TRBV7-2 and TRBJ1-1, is GAGVSQSPSNKVTEKGKDVELRCDPISGHTALYWYRQSLGQGLEFLIYFQGNSAPDKSGLPSDRFSAERTGGSVSTLTIQRTQQEDSAVYLCASSLGGTVEAFFGQGTRLTVV.

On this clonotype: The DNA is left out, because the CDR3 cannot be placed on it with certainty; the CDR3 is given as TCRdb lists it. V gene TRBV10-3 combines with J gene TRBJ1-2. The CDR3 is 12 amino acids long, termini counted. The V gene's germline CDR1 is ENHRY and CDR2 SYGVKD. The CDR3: CAISESGRAYTF.

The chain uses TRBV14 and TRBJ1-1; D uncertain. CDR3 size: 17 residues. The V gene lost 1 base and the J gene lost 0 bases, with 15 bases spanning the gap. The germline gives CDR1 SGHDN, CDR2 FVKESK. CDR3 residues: CASSQGGASRLNTEAFF. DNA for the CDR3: TGTGCCAGCAGCCAAGGAGGAGCGTCCAGGCTGAACACTGAAGCTTTCTTT.

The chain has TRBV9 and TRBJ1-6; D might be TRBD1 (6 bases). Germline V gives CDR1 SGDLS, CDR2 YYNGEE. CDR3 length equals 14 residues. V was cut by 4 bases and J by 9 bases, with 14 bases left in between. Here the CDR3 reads CASSPLDSRSPLHF. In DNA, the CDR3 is TGTGCCAGCAGCCCCCTGGACAGCCGTTCACCCCTCCACTTT.

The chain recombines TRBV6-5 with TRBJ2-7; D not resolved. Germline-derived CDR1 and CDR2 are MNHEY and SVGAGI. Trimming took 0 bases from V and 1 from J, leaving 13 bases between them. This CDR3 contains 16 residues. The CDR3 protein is CASSYSTRLRSYEQYF. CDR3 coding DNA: TGTGCCAGCAGTTACTCGACTCGGCTCCGGTCCTACGAGCAGTACTTC.

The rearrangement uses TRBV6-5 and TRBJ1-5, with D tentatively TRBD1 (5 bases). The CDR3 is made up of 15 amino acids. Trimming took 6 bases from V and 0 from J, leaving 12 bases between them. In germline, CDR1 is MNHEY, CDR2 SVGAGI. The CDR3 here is CASRRTHTSNQPQHF. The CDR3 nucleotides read TGTGCCAGCAGACGGACACATACTAGCAATCAGCCCCAGCATTTT.

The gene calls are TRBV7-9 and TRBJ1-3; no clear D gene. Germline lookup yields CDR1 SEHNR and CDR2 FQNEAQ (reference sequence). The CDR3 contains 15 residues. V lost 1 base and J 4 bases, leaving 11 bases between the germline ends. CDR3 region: CASSLGAGVGNTIYF. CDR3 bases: TGTGCCAGCAGCTTAGGCGCTGGGGTCGGAAACACCATATATTTT.

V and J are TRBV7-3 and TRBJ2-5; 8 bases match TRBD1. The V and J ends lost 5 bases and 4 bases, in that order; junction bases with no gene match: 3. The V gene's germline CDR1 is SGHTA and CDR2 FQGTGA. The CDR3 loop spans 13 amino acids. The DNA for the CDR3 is TGTGCCAGCAGCCCCCAGGGGGCAGAGACCCAGTACTTC. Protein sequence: CASSPQGAETQYF.

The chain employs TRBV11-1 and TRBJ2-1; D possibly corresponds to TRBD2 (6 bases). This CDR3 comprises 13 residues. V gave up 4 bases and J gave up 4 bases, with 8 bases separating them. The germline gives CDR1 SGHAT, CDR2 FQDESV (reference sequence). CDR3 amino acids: CASSYAGYNEQFF. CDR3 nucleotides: TGTGCCAGCAGCTACGCGGGGTACAATGAGCAGTTCTTC. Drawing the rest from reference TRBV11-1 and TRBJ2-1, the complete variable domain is EAEVAQSPRYKITEKSQAVAFWCDPISGHATLYWYRQILGQGPELLVQFQDESVVDDSQLPKDRFSAERLKGVDSTLKIQPAELGDSAMYLCASSYAGYNEQFFGPGTRLTVL.

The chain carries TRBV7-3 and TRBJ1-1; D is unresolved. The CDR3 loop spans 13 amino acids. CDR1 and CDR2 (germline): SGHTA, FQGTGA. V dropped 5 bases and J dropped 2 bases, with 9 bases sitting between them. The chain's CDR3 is CASSTQRNTEAFF. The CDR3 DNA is TGTGCCAGCAGCACCCAGAGAAACACTGAAGCTTTCTTT. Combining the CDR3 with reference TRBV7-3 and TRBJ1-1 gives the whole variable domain GAGVSQTPSNKVTEKGKYVELRCDPISGHTALYWYRQSLGQGPEFLIYFQGTGAADDSGLPNDRFFAVRPEGSVSTLKIQRTERGDSAVYLCASSTQRNTEAFFGQGTRLTVV.

CDR3 in amino acids: CSETGTGQETQYF. The DNA for the CDR3 is TGCAGTGAAACGGGGACAGGGCAAGAGACCCAGTACTTC. This rearrangement joins TRBV20-1 to TRBJ2-5, with 9 bases that match TRBD1. V shed 7 bases and J 2 bases; nucleotides not matched to a gene: 5. CDR3 length: 13 amino acids. Germline V lookup: CDR1 DFQATT, CDR2 SNEGSKA (reference sequence).

The CDR3 DNA reads as TGTGCCAGCACCCCCCCTCAGGGGCGCAATGGCTACACCTTC. It codes for CASTPPQGRNGYTF. The chain carries TRBV28 and TRBJ1-2; weak D call: TRBD1 (6 bases). The length of the CDR3 is 14 residues. V was cut by 7 bases and J by 6 bases, with 18 bases left in between. CDR1 is MDHEN and CDR2 is SYDVKM in the germline V gene.

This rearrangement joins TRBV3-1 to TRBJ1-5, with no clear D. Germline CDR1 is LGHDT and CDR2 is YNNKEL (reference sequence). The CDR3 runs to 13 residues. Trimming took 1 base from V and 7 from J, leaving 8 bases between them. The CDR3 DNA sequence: TGTGCCAGCAGCCAAGGCGGACGACAGCCCCAGCATTTT. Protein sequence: CASSQGGRQPQHF. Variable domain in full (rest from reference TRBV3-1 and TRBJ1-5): DTAVSQTPKYLVTQMGNDKSIKCEQNLGHDTMYWYKQDSKKFLKIMFSYNNKELIINETVPNRFSPKSPDKAHLNLHINSLELGDSAVYFCASSQGGRQPQHFGDGTRLSIL.

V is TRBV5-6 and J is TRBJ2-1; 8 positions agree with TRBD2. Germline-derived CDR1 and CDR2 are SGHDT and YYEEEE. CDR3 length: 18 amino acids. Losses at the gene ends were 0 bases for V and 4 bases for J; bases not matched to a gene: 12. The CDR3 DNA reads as TGTGCCAGCAGCTTGGAAGAAATAGCGGGGTCTGTTTACAATGAGCAGTTCTTC. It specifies CASSLEEIAGSVYNEQFF.